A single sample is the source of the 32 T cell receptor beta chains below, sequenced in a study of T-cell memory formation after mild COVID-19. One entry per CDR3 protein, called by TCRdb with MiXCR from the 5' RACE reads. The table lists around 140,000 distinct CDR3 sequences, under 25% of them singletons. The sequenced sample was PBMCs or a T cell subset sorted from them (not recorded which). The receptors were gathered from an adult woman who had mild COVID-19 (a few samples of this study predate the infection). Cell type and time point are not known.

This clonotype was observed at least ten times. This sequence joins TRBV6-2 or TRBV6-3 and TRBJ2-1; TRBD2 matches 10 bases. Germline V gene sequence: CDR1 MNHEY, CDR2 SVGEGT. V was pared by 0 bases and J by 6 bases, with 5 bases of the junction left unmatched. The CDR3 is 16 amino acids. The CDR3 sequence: CASSYSRTSGTNEQFF. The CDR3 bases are TGTGCCAGCAGTTACTCGAGGACTAGCGGCACCAATGAGCAGTTCTTC.

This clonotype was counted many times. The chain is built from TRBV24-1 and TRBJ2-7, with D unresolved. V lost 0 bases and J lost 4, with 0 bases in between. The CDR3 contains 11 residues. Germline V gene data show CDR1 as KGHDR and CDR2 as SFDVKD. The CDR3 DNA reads TGTGCCACCAGTGATTTGTACGAGCAGTACTTC. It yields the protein CATSDLYEQYF.

The CDR3 loop reads CASSQVFPGLGIHEQYF. The CDR3 nucleotides read TGCGCCAGCAGCCAAGTTTTTCCGGGACTAGGGATTCACGAGCAGTACTTC. The V gene is TRBV4-3, the J gene TRBJ2-7; 8 positions agree with TRBD2. Germline V gene lookup returns CDR1 LGHNA and CDR2 YSLEER. J gave up 5 bases and V 1 base, and 13 bases lay outside the gene matches. This CDR3 has 17 residues.

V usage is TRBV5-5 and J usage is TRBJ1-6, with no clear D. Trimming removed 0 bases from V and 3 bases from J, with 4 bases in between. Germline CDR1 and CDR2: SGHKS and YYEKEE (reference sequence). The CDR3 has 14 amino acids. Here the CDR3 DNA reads TGTGCCAGCAGCTTGGCCCTCTATAATTCACCCCTCCACTTT. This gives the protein CASSLALYNSPLHF.

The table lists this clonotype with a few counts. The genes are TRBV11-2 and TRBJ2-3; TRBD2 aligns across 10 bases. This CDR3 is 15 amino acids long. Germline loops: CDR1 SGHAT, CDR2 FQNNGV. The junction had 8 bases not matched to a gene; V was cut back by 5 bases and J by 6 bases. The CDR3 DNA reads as TGTGCCAGCAGCCGTCAGGGACTAGCGTTTGATACGCAGTATTTT. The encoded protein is CASSRQGLAFDTQYF.

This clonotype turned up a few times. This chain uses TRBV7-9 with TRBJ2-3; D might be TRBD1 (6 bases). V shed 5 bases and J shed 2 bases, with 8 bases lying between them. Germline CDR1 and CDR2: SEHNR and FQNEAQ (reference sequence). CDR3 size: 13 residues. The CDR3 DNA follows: TGTGCCAGCAGCCACAGGGTCACAGATACGCAGTATTTT. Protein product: CASSHRVTDTQYF.

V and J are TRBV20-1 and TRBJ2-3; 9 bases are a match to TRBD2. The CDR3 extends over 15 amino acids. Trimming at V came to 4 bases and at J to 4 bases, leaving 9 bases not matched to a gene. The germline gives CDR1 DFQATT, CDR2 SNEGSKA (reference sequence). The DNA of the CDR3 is TGCAGTGCTACCTTAGCGGGAGTTGGGCCAGATACGCAGTATTTT. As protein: CSATLAGVGPDTQYF.

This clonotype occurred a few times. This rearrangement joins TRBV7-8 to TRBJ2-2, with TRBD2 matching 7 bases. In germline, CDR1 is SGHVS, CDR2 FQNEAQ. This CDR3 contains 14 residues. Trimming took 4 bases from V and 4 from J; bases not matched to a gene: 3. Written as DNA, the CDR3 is TGTGCCAGCAGCTCCAGGGAGGGCACCGGGGAGCTGTTTTTT. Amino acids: CASSSREGTGELFF.

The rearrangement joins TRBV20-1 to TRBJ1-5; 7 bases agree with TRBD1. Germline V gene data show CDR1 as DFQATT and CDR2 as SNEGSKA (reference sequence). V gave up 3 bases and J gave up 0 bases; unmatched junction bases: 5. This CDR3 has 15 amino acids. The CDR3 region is CSASRGTDSNQPQHF. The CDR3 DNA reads TGCAGTGCTAGTAGGGGGACAGATAGCAATCAGCCCCAGCATTTT.

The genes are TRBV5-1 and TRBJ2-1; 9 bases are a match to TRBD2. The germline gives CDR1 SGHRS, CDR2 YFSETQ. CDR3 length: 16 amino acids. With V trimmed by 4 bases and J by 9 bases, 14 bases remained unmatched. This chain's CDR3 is CASSPVGGGAVPEQFF. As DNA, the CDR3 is TGCGCCAGCAGCCCAGTTGGCGGGGGGGCCGTTCCTGAGCAGTTCTTC.

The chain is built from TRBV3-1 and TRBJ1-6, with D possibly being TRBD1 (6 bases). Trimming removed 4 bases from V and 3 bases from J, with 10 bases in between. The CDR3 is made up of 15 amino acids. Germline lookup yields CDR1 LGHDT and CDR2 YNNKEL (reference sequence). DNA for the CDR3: TGTGCCAGCAGCCTAGGGGGGTTCTATAATTCACCCCTCCACTTT. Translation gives CASSLGGFYNSPLHF.

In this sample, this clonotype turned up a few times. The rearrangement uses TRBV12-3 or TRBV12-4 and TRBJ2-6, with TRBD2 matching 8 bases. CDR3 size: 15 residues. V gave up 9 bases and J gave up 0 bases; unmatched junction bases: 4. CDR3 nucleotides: TGTGCCAGTGTTCGGGGGGGCTCTGGGGCCAACGTCCTGACTTTC. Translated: CASVRGGSGANVLTF.

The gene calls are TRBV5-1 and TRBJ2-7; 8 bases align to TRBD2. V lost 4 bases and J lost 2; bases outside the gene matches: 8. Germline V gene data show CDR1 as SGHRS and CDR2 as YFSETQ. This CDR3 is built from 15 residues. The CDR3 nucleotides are TGCGCCAGCAGCCCCTCCGGGGGGGGAACCTACGAGCAGTACTTC. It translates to CASSPSGGGTYEQYF.

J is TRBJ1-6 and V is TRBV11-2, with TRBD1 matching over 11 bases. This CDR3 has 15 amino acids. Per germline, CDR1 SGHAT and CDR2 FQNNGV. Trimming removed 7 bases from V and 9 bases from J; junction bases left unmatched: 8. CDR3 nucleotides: TGTGCCAGCACCCGGACAGGGGGCGTGGGTTCACCCCTCCACTTT. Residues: CASTRTGGVGSPLHF.

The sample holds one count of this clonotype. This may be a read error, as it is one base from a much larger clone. For the CDR3, the DNA is TGCTCCAGCAGCTTGGCTGCCCGGGACAGGGGCTACGAGCAGTACTTC. Amino acids: CSSSLAARDRGYEQYF. The chain carries TRBV5-1 and TRBJ2-7; TRBD1 aligns across 10 bases. Germline V CDR1 and CDR2: SGHRS, YFSETQ. The CDR3 consists of 16 residues.

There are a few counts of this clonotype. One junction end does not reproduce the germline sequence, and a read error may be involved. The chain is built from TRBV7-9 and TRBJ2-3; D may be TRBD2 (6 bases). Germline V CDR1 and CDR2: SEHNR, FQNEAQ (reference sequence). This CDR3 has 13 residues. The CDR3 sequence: CASSLWAGPPPEF. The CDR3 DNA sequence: TGTGCCAGCAGCTTATGGGCGGGGCCCCCTCCGGAGTTT.

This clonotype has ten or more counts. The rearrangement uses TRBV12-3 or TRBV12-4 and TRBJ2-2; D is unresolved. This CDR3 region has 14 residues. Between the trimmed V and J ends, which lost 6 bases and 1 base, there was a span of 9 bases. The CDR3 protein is CASSRVRNTGELFF. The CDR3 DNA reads TGTGCCAGCAGCCGGGTCAGGAACACCGGGGAGCTGTTTTTT.

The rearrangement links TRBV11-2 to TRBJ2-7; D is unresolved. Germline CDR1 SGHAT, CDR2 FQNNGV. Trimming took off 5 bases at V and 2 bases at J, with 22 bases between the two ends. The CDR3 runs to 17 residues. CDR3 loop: CASSRTLPPENPYEQYF. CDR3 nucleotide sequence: TGTGCCAGCAGCCGCACGCTCCCCCCGGAAAATCCCTACGAGCAGTACTTC.

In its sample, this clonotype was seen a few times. DNA for the CDR3: TGTGCCAGTGCTACTCAGGAGACCCAGTACTTC. Encoded protein: CASATQETQYF. The chain combines TRBV28 with TRBJ2-5, with D uncertain. The germline V gene has CDR1 MDHEN and CDR2 SYDVKM. The length of the CDR3 is 11 residues. The V and J ends lost 9 bases and 5 bases respectively, with 10 bases between them.

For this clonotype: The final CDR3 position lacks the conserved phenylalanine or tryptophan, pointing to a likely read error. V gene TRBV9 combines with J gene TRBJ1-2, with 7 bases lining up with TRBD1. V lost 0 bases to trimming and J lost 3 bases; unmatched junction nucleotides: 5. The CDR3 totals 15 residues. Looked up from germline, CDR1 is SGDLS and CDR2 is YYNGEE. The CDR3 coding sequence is TGTGCCAGCAGCGTAGACGGAACAGGGGACTATGGCTACACCTCC. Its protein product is CASSVDGTGDYGYTS.

The DNA for the CDR3 is TGCGCCAGCAGCTTGGTTGCAGGTTCCCAAGAGACCCAGTACTTC. This encodes CASSLVAGSQETQYF. The rearrangement uses TRBV5-1 and TRBJ2-5; D not certain. The V gene lost 0 bases and the J gene lost 1 base, with 10 bases spanning the gap. The CDR3 is 15 amino acids. The germline gives CDR1 SGHRS, CDR2 YFSETQ.

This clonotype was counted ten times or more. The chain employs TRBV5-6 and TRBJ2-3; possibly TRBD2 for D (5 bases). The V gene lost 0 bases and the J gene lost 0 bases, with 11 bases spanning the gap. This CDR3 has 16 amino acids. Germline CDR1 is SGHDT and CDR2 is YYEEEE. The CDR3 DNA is TGTGCCAGCAGCTTGGGCCGGGAAACTAGCACAGATACGCAGTATTTT. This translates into CASSLGRETSTDTQYF.

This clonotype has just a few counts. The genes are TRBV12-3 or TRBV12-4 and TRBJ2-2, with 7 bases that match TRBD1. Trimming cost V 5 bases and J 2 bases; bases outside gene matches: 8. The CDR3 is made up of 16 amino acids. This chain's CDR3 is CASSALRDRNTGELFF. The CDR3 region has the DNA TGTGCCAGCAGTGCGCTCCGGGACAGAAACACCGGGGAGCTGTTTTTT.

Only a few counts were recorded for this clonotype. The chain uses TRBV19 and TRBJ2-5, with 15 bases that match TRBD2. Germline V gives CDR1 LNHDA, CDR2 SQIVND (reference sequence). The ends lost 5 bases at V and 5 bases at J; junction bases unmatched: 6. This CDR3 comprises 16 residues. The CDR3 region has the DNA TGTGCCAGTAGTCCCTCGGGGACTAGCGGGAGGGAGACCCAGTACTTC. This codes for CASSPSGTSGRETQYF.

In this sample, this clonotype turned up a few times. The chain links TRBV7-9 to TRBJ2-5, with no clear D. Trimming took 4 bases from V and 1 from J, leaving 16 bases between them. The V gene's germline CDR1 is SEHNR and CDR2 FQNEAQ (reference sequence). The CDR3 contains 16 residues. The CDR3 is CASSSLRHTLQETQYF. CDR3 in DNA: TGTGCCAGCAGCTCCTTACGGCACACACTCCAAGAGACCCAGTACTTC.

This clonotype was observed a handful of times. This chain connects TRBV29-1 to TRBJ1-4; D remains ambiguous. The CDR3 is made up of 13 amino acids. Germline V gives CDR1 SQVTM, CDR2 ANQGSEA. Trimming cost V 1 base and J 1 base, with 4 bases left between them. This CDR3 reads CSVEGGTNEKLFF. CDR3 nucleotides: TGCAGCGTTGAAGGGGGAACTAATGAAAAACTGTTTTTT.

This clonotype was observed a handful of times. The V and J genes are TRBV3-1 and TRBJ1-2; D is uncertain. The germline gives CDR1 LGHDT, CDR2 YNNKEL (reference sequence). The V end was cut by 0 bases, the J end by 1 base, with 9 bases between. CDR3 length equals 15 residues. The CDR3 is CASSQEGILNYGYTF. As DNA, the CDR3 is TGTGCCAGCAGCCAAGAAGGTATACTTAACTATGGCTACACCTTC.

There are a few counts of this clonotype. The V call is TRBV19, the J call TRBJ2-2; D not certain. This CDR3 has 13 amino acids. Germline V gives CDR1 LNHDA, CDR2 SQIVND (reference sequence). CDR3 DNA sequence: TGTGCAAGTCGGAAAGGAGCCACCGGGGAGCTGTTTTTT. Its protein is CASRKGATGELFF.

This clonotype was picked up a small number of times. CDR3 DNA: TGTGCCAGCAGCTTAACCCAGACTAGCGGGGGTAGCACAGATACGCAGTATTTT. Translating gives CASSLTQTSGGSTDTQYF. V usage is TRBV7-6 and J usage is TRBJ2-3; the match to TRBD2 covers 12 bases. Germline CDR1 reads SGHVS; CDR2 reads FNYEAQ. The ends lost 2 bases at V and 0 bases at J; junction bases unmatched: 6. CDR3 size: 18 residues.

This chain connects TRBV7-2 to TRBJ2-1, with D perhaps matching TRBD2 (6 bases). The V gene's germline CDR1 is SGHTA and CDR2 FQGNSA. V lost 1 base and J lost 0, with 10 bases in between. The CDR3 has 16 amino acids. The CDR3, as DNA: TGTGCCAGCAGCTTAGGTGGGGGAGGCTCCTACAATGAGCAGTTCTTC. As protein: CASSLGGGGSYNEQFF.

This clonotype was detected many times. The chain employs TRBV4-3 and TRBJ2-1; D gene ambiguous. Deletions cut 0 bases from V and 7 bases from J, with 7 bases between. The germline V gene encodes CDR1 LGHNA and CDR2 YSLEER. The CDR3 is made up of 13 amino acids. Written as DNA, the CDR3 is TGCGCCAGCAGCCAAGAGGCACTAAATGAGCAGTTCTTC. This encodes CASSQEALNEQFF.

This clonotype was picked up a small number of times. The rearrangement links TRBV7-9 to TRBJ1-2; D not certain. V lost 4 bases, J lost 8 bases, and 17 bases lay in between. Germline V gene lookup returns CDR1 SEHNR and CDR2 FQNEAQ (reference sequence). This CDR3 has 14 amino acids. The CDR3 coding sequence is TGTGCCAGCAGCTCTACTGTCTCGTCGAGAGGCTACACCTTC. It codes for CASSSTVSSRGYTF. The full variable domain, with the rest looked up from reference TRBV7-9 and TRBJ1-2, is DTGVSQNPRHKITKRGQNVTFRCDPISEHNRLYWYRQTLGQGPEFLTYFQNEAQLEKSRLLSDRFSAERPKGSFSTLEIQRTEQGDSAMYLCASSSTVSSRGYTFGSGTRLTVV.